Listed below are T cell receptor beta chains from one sample, sequenced in a study of shared T cell receptors in the human thymus. The method was immunoSEQ multiplex PCR; TCRdb's version includes in-frame clones alone and lacks a portion of them. The top ten hold around 0.0094% of the sample, which has some 700,000 clones, roughly 88% seen once. This sample was also put to use in a study of human thymus T cells.

Sequencing input: thymocytes. The receptors were gathered from a girl in the first two years of life with a congenital heart defect. The CDR3 runs from the conserved cysteine through the conserved F or W. Each record gives: V gene, clone size, J gene, D gene, CDR3 DNA, CDR3 protein. The D gene is left open where the match is weak. A clone size is listed for some rows: how often the clone was seen (once, few, many), or a class if it is expanded.

>TRBV7-9|-|TRBJ1-6|TRBD1
TGTGCCAGCAGCACAGGGGGGAGCTCCTATAATTCACCCCTCCACTTT
CASSTGGSSYNSPLHF
>TRBV10-3|-|TRBJ1-3|-
TGTGCCATTACAGCCCAACGTCTCCCAAACACCATATATTTT
CAITAQRLPNTIYF
>TRBV27|-|TRBJ2-2|TRBD1
TGTGCCAGCAGCACCGGGACAGGGAACACCGGGGAGCTGTTTTTT
CASSTGTGNTGELFF
>TRBV9|-|TRBJ1-2|TRBD1
TGTGCCAGCAGCGTAAGCCCCCGGACAGGGCCAAATAACTATGGCTACACCTTC
CASSVSPRTGPNNYGYTF
>TRBV6-5|-|TRBJ1-1|-
TGTGCCAGCAGACACAGGAACCCGAACACTGAAGCTTTCTTT
CASRHRNPNTEAFF
>TRBV15|-|TRBJ2-1|TRBD1
TGTGCCACCAGCAGAGATCCCCGACAGGGTTATTACAATGAGCAGTTCTTC
CATSRDPRQGYYNEQFF
>TRBV28|-|TRBJ2-7|TRBD1
TGTGCCAGCAGTCCCCTCAAACCCGGGACAGGCAATCGAAAGTCCTACGAGCAGTACTTC
CASSPLKPGTGNRKSYEQYF
>TRBV5-1|-|TRBJ2-7|-
TGCGCCAGCAGCCGAGACAGGCCAAGCTACGAGCAGTACTTC
CASSRDRPSYEQYF
>TRBV28|-|TRBJ2-7|TRBD1
TGTGCCAGCAGTTTTAAACCGGGACAGGGAACATCAGTCCAGACCTACGAGCAGTACTTC
CASSFKPGQGTSVQTYEQYF
>TRBV4-1|once|TRBJ1-2|TRBD1
TGCGCCAGCAGCCAAGTCGGGACAGGGCTTAGAGGGGGCTATGGCTACACCTTC
CASSQVGTGLRGGYGYTF
>TRBV2|-|TRBJ1-2|-
TGTGCCAGCAGTGTTCTCTCCTGGGACATTTCTGCCCCGAGCTACACCTTC
CASSVLSWDISAPSYTF
>TRBV4-3|-|TRBJ1-1|-
TGCGCCAGCAGCCAATCCCCCCCTATTAACGCTGAAGCTTTCTTT
CASSQSPPINAEAFF
>TRBV6-5|-|TRBJ2-2|-
TGTGCCAGCAGTTACCAGTTTGGCACCGGGGAGCTGTTTTTT
CASSYQFGTGELFF
>TRBV7-6|-|TRBJ2-1|-
TGTGCCAGCAGCTTAGTAGCGGTCATCTACAATGAGCAGTTCTTC
CASSLVAVIYNEQFF
>TRBV13|-|TRBJ1-5|TRBD1
TGTGCCAGCAGCAAACAGGGGGCTGGGGATCAGCCCCAGCATTTT
CASSKQGAGDQPQHF